A selection of T cell receptor beta chains follows, all from one sample in a study of human T cells and chemical hapten exposure. One entry per CDR3 protein results from TCRdb running MiXCR on the RACE reads. The data hold roughly 260,000 distinct CDR3 sequences, with about 8.6% observed a single time. The sequenced sample was whole blood, obtained in connection with sensitization to the hapten diphenylcyclopropenone (DPC). The receptor source for this set is a woman aged 40-49 years with alopecia areata. Some clones in this sample may be carry-over from other donors' samples. Both conserved end residues are part of each CDR3. The D gene is left open where the match is weak. Clone size is stated in some rows and not others, as once, few, many or a class when expanded.

len,v_gene,abundance,j_gene,d_gene,CDR3nt,CDR3aa
15,TRBV5-1,-,TRBJ2-2,-,TGCGCCAGCAGCTTGGTCCAGGGTTCCACCGGGGAGCTGTTTTTT,CASSLVQGSTGELFF
12,TRBV3-1,few,TRBJ2-7,-,TGTGCCAGCAGCCACCAACAGTACGAGCAGTACTTC,CASSHQQYEQYF
15,TRBV10-3,many,TRBJ2-2,-,TGTGCCATCAGGTCACTAGCCGCGAACACCGGGGAGCTGTTTTTT,CAIRSLAANTGELFF
14,TRBV19,few,TRBJ2-4,-,TGTGCCAGTAGTATTACGGGACCCAAAAACATTCAGTACTTC,CASSITGPKNIQYF
13,TRBV29-1,few,TRBJ1-1,-,TGCAGCGTTGAACGCGGCGGGGGCACTGAAGCTTTCTTT,CSVERGGGTEAFF
15,TRBV5-1,-,TRBJ2-1,TRBD2,TGCGCCAGCAGCGTAACTAGCGGGAGGGCGAATGAGCAGTTCTTC,CASSVTSGRANEQFF
12,TRBV6-1,few,TRBJ2-1,-,TGTGCCAGCAGTGAATATACTTTGAGGCAGTTCTTC,CASSEYTLRQFF
15,TRBV9,few,TRBJ2-7,TRBD2,TGTGCCAGCAGCGCTGCTAGCGGGCCGGGCTACGAGCAGTACTTC,CASSAASGPGYEQYF
11,TRBV20-1,many,TRBJ2-7,-,TGCAGTGCTCCGGGTCAATACGAGCAGTACTTC,CSAPGQYEQYF
12,TRBV29-1,many,TRBJ2-1,-,TGCAGCAGCAAGGGATATTACAATGAGCAGTTCTTC,CSSKGYYNEQFF
16,TRBV7-9,-,TRBJ2-2,-,TGTGCCAGCAGCTTAGACATCGGGAGCGGCACCGGGGAGCTGTTTTTT,CASSLDIGSGTGELFF
13,TRBV5-1,-,TRBJ2-5,-,TGCGCCAGCAGCTCGCCGGCGGGAGAGACCCAGTACTTC,CASSSPAGETQYF
14,TRBV24-1,medium-sized,TRBJ2-2,TRBD1,TGTGCCACTAAGACAGGGGAGGACACCGGGGAGCTGTTTTTT,CATKTGEDTGELFF